This TCR beta chain is drawn from a study of cytomegalovirus exposure and HLA in healthy donors. The V gene's germline CDR1 is LNHDA and CDR2 SQIVND (reference sequence). CDR3 length equals 14 residues. V shed 9 bases and J 2 bases; nucleotides not matched to a gene: 5. PCR employed 60 Vbeta and 13 Jbeta primers. Method: immunoSEQ multiplex PCR; TCRdb's copy keeps in-frame clones and lacks some. The sample has roughly 200,000 clones, and its top ten clones hold more than 0.95%. Findings of the study overall: In a later analysis, a missense DCLRE1C variant was linked to TCR beta V- and J-gene trimming. Cytomegalovirus-associated status was assigned to some 180 TCR beta chains. High specificity and sensitivity for cytomegalovirus status were reported for the classifier. Across all donors, roughly uniform sequencing depth was an assumption of the presence/absence analyses.

Comments on this clone: Its antigen remains unknown.

The chain couples TRBV19 to TRBJ2-1; 9 bases match TRBD1. This TCR was sampled from a girl aged 2 to 9 in good health and CMV-seropositive. The specimen was PBMCs. The CDR3 region has the DNA TGTGCCAGCGCAAGGACAGGGGCCTACAATGAGCAGTTCTTC. It yields the protein CASARTGAYNEQFF. The variable domain in full, with the rest retrieved from reference TRBV19 and TRBJ2-1, is DGGITQSPKYLFRKEGQNVTLSCEQNLNHDAMYWYRQDPGQGLRLIYYSQIVNDFQKGDIAEGYSVSREKKESFPLTVTSAQKNPTAFYLCASARTGAYNEQFFGPGTRLTVL.